Below, 15 T cell receptor beta chains from the same sample are listed, as sequenced in a study of cytomegalovirus exposure and HLA in healthy donors. A multiplex PCR was run with 60 Vbeta primers and 13 Jbeta primers. TCRdb keeps only in-frame clones here, not all; method: immunoSEQ multiplex PCR. This table holds roughly 80,000 clones, about 78% found once. Sequencing was performed on PBMCs. The receptors originated from a male donor in good health and CMV-seronegative.

This clone has only one observation. The chain carries TRBV5-4 and TRBJ2-3; TRBD2 matches 10 bases. CDR1 and CDR2 from the germline V gene are SGHNT and YYREEE (reference sequence). The V gene end was trimmed by 6 bases and the J gene end by 4 bases; junction bases not matched to a gene: 5. The length of the CDR3 is 14 residues. This chain's CDR3 is CASKPAGGADTQYF. The CDR3 DNA follows: TGTGCCAGCAAACCAGCGGGGGGGGCAGATACGCAGTATTTT.

The chain has TRBV28 and TRBJ1-5; 8 nucleotides align to TRBD1. The germline gives CDR1 MDHEN, CDR2 SYDVKM. The CDR3 spans 16 residues. With V trimmed by 7 bases and J by 2 bases, 10 bases remained unmatched. The CDR3 region has the DNA TGTGCCAGCACCTCCCTTGGACAGGGCGGCAATCAGCCCCAGCATTTT. It codes for CASTSLGQGGNQPQHF.

V usage is TRBV9 and J usage is TRBJ2-3, with D perhaps TRBD2 (6 bases). Between the trimmed V and J ends, which lost 3 bases and 4 bases, there was a span of 15 bases. CDR1 SGDLS and CDR2 YYNGEE come from the germline V gene. CDR3 size: 15 residues. CDR3 residues: CASSGLGGYADTQYF. In DNA, the CDR3 is TGTGCCAGCAGCGGACTAGGCGGTTACGCAGATACGCAGTATTTT.

The V call is TRBV6-5, the J call TRBJ2-3, with TRBD1 matching over 7 bases. The germline CDR1 and CDR2 sequences are MNHEY and SVGAGI. This CDR3 region has 16 residues. The V segment lost 0 bases and the J segment 1 base; nucleotides outside the gene matches: 4. CDR3 in amino acids: CASSYSGGPGTDTQYF. The CDR3 DNA sequence: TGTGCCAGCAGTTACTCAGGGGGCCCGGGCACAGATACGCAGTATTTT.

The chain uses TRBV5-1 and TRBJ1-1, with D perhaps matching TRBD1 (6 bases). Trimming took off 2 bases at V and 0 bases at J, with 14 bases between the two ends. This CDR3 has 16 amino acids. The germline CDR1 and CDR2 sequences are SGHRS and YFSETQ. The CDR3 protein is CASSFGQKDMNTEAFF. CDR3 DNA: TGCGCCAGCAGCTTCGGACAGAAAGACATGAACACTGAAGCTTTCTTT.

CDR3 protein: CASSSRSGLVREQYF. Here the CDR3 DNA reads TGTGCCAGCAGTTCCCGAAGCGGGTTGGTTCGCGAGCAGTACTTC. The V call is TRBV6-5, the J call TRBJ2-7, with TRBD2 as a possible D gene (6 bases). This CDR3 comprises 15 residues. V was trimmed by 4 bases and J by 6 bases, leaving 19 bases between them. CDR1 is MNHEY, CDR2 SVGAGI, per germline.

V is TRBV2 and J is TRBJ2-5; TRBD2 is a possible D gene (6 bases). Trimming pared 5 bases from V and 1 base from J, leaving 11 bases between. Germline CDR1 and CDR2: SNHLY and FYNNEI. The CDR3 has 14 residues. The CDR3 loop reads CASSRLDFQETQYF. CDR3 nucleotides: TGTGCCAGCAGTCGACTAGATTTCCAAGAGACCCAGTACTTC.

This chain uses TRBV13 with TRBJ1-3; D not certain. V gave up 5 bases and J gave up 5 bases, with 16 bases separating them. Germline CDR1 PRHDT, CDR2 FYEKMQ (reference sequence). The CDR3 is made up of 15 amino acids. CDR3 sequence: CASSDREETRNTIYF. CDR3 sequence (DNA): TGTGCCAGCAGCGACCGGGAAGAAACAAGAAACACCATATATTTT.

This clone was detected a few times. This rearrangement joins TRBV6-1 to TRBJ1-1; D gene uncertain. CDR1 and CDR2 (germline): MNHNS, SASEGT. The CDR3 consists of 13 residues. V was pared by 5 bases and J by 1 base, with 8 bases between. The CDR3 DNA reads as TGTGCCAGCAGTTCACAGCAGAACACTGAAGCTTTCTTT. Translation: CASSSQQNTEAFF.

The V gene is TRBV6-5, the J gene TRBJ1-1; a weak D match, TRBD1 (5 bases). CDR3 length: 16 residues. Germline loops: CDR1 MNHEY, CDR2 SVGAGI. Trimming removed 0 bases from V and 6 bases from J, with 17 bases in between. The CDR3 nucleotides are TGTGCCAGCAGTTACTCGATGACGGGGGGAGGGGCTGAAGCTTTCTTT. Amino acids: CASSYSMTGGGAEAFF.

The chain couples TRBV4-1 to TRBJ2-5; TRBD1 might be the D (6 bases). V was trimmed by 0 bases and J by 1 base, leaving 6 bases between them. The CDR3 has 14 residues. Germline V CDR1 and CDR2: MGHRA, YSYEKL. CDR3 nucleotide sequence: TGCGCCAGCAGCCAAGAGGACAGCCAAGAGACCCAGTACTTC. Translation gives CASSQEDSQETQYF.

For this clone: One end of the junction does not line up with germline, which may come from a read error. The rearrangement links TRBV2 to TRBJ1-5; tentative D call: TRBD1 (6 bases). CDR3 length: 13 residues. The V gene's germline CDR1 is SNHLY and CDR2 FYNNEI. The CDR3 region is CASKGDINQPQNF. CDR3 coding DNA: TGTGCCAGCAAAGGGGACATCAATCAGCCCCAGAATTTT.

This chain uses TRBV7-2 with TRBJ1-1, with 9 nucleotides matching TRBD1. The V and J ends lost 5 bases and 10 bases, in that order; junction bases with no gene match: 20. Germline V gene data show CDR1 as SGHTA and CDR2 as FQGNSA. This CDR3 has 17 residues. CDR3 region: CASSPQSSNTGTGLAFF. CDR3 nucleotide sequence: TGTGCCAGCAGCCCCCAATCTTCCAATACCGGGACAGGGTTAGCTTTCTTT.

V is TRBV18 and J is TRBJ2-3, with 7 bases that match TRBD2. This CDR3 has 15 amino acids. Per germline, CDR1 KGHSH and CDR2 LQKENI. The J segment lost 0 bases and the V segment lost 1 base, leaving 1 base of the junction unmatched. CDR3 residues: CASSPLGGSTDTQYF. The CDR3 DNA sequence: TGTGCCAGCTCACCACTCGGGGGGAGCACAGATACGCAGTATTTT.

This rearrangement joins TRBV7-9 to TRBJ2-7; 8 nucleotides match TRBD1. The germline CDR1 and CDR2 sequences are SEHNR and FQNEAQ (reference sequence). V trimming: 4 bases; J trimming: 5 bases; junction bases outside the gene matches: 1. This CDR3 is built from 12 residues. Here the CDR3 DNA reads TGTGCCAGCAGCTCGACAGGGGACGAGCAGTACTTC. It codes for CASSSTGDEQYF.